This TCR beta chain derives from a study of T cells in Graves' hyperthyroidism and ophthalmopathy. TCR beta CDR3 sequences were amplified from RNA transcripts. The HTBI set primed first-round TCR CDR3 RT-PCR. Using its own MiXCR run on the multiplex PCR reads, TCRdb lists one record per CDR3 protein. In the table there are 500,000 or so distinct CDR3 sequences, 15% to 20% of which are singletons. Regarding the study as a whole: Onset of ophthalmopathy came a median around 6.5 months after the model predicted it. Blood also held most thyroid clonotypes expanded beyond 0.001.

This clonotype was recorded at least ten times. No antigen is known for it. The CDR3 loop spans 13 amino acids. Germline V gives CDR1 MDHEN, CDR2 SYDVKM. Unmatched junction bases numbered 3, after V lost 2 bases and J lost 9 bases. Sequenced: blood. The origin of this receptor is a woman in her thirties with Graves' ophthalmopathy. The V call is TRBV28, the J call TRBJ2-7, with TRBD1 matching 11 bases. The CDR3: CASSLGTGGRQYF. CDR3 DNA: TGTGCCAGCAGTTTAGGGACAGGGGGTCGGCAGTACTTC. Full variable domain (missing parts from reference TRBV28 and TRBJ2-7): DVKVTQSSRYLVKRTGEKVFLECVQDMDHENMFWYRQDPGLGLRLIYFSYDVKMKEKGDIPEGYSVSREKKERFSLILESASTNQTSMYLCASSLGTGGRQYFGPGTRLTVT.